This passage covers 12 T cell receptor beta chains from one sample sequenced in a study of shared clonotypes between healthy human individuals. Produced via immunoSEQ multiplex PCR; TCRdb's table is partial and in-frame only. The table has roughly 2,000,000 clones, over 85% seen once; the top ten hold around 1.7%. Terminally differentiated effector memory CD45RA+ cells were excluded by CCR7 positive selection of CD45RO-negative cells. Input material: naive CD8+ T cells from PBMCs. The receptors stem from a man aged 18 to 29 in good health. Some clones in this sample may be carry-over from other donors' samples.

The chain uses TRBV5-1 and TRBJ2-3, with D unresolved. The CDR3 extends over 15 amino acids. Looked up from germline, CDR1 is SGHRS and CDR2 is YFSETQ. Trimming stripped 4 bases from V and 2 bases from J, with 14 bases between. The CDR3 DNA reads as TGCGCCAGCAGCCCCTCGACGTCCTACACAGATACGCAGTATTTT. Translation gives CASSPSTSYTDTQYF.

The CDR3 DNA reads as TGTGCCAGCAGCTTAGCGCCTTCGGTCCGCCTCGGCGAGCAGTTCTTC. Residues: CASSLAPSVRLGEQFF. This rearrangement joins TRBV7-9 to TRBJ2-1, with D unresolved. Germline CDR1 is SEHNR and CDR2 is FQNEAQ (reference sequence). The V and J ends lost 0 bases and 10 bases respectively, with 19 bases between them. CDR3 length: 16 amino acids.

CDR3 DNA sequence: TGTGCCAGCACAAACACTGAAGCTTTCTTT. Translating gives CASTNTEAFF. The chain carries TRBV28 and TRBJ1-1, with D uncertain. From germline, CDR1 is MDHEN and CDR2 SYDVKM. V was shortened by 7 bases and J by 2 bases, with 2 bases between the two germline ends. The CDR3 spans 10 residues.

This chain connects TRBV5-6 to TRBJ2-7; 7 bases match TRBD1. This CDR3 region has 14 residues. CDR1 is SGHDT and CDR2 is YYEEEE in the germline V gene. The ends lost 7 bases at V and 5 bases at J; junction bases unmatched: 12. Written as DNA, the CDR3 is TGTGCCAGCCTTGATGGAAGGGGGCTGCACGAGCAGTACTTC. As protein: CASLDGRGLHEQYF.

The genes are TRBV11-2 and TRBJ1-1; a possible D gene is TRBD1 (5 bases). CDR3 length equals 14 residues. The germline V and J ends were trimmed by 1 base and 3 bases, with 9 bases remaining between them. Germline assignment: CDR1 SGHAT and CDR2 FQNNGV. The chain's CDR3 is CASSLVRGDTEAFF. The CDR3 DNA sequence: TGTGCCAGCAGCTTAGTACGGGGGGACACTGAAGCTTTCTTT.

This chain uses TRBV29-1 with TRBJ2-1; TRBD2 is a possible D gene (6 bases). The V end was cut by 1 base, the J end by 8 bases, with 15 bases between. The germline gives CDR1 SQVTM, CDR2 ANQGSEA. This CDR3 has 14 residues. The CDR3: CSVEVGGLIDEQFF. The CDR3 nucleotides read TGCAGCGTTGAAGTGGGGGGATTGATAGATGAGCAGTTCTTC.

The V gene is TRBV4-1, the J gene TRBJ1-3; a weak D match, TRBD1 (5 bases). Germline CDR1 MGHRA, CDR2 YSYEKL. The CDR3 runs 15 residues. Trimming left V 1 base short and J 3 bases short, with 10 bases between. The CDR3 sequence: CASSQGRESGNTIYF. The DNA for the CDR3 is TGCGCCAGCAGCCAAGGCAGGGAGAGTGGAAACACCATATATTTT.

A word on this clone: This specimen includes other DNA sequences encoding the same CDR3. The chain uses TRBV7-2 and TRBJ1-1; D is unresolved. This CDR3 is built from 12 residues. The V gene's germline CDR1 is SGHTA and CDR2 FQGNSA. With 4 bases removed from V and 2 bases from J, the gap between germline ends came to 5 bases. Written as DNA, the CDR3 is TGTGCCAGCAGCTATGGTAACACTGAAGCTTTCTTT. It specifies CASSYGNTEAFF.

The V and J genes are TRBV7-8 and TRBJ2-5, with 10 bases that match TRBD1. With 4 bases clipped from V and 5 bases from J, the junction kept 10 bases outside the gene matches. CDR3 length: 16 amino acids. The germline V gene encodes CDR1 SGHVS and CDR2 FQNEAQ. CDR3 in amino acids: CASSYHRDRGAETQYF. CDR3 DNA: TGTGCCAGCAGCTACCACCGGGACAGGGGAGCGGAGACCCAGTACTTC.

The chain joins TRBV27 to TRBJ2-2, with 8 bases that match TRBD1. The junction had 4 bases not matched to a gene; V was cut back by 7 bases and J by 3 bases. The CDR3 length is 14 residues. Germline V gene data show CDR1 as MNHEY and CDR2 as SMNVEV (reference sequence). The CDR3 region is CASTQGAHTGELFF. The CDR3 DNA reads as TGTGCCAGCACCCAGGGGGCTCACACCGGGGAGCTGTTTTTT.

The J gene is TRBJ2-7, the V gene TRBV7-8; a weak D match, TRBD1 (5 bases). V was shortened by 2 bases and J by 1 base, with 12 bases between the two germline ends. The CDR3 contains 15 residues. Looked up from germline, CDR1 is SGHVS and CDR2 is FQNEAQ. Here the CDR3 DNA reads TGTGCCAGCAGCTTATTGGGAAGGGGTTCCTACGAGCAGTACTTC. Its translation: CASSLLGRGSYEQYF.

V is TRBV5-1 and J is TRBJ2-1; D is perhaps TRBD1 (5 bases). This CDR3 is built from 14 residues. Germline assignment: CDR1 SGHRS and CDR2 YFSETQ. V was trimmed by 0 bases and J by 6 bases, leaving 10 bases between them. Here the CDR3 DNA reads TGCGCCAGCAGCTTGGCCGCAGGGTTCAATGAGCAGTTCTTC. Protein sequence: CASSLAAGFNEQFF.